The sequence of this T cell receptor beta chain was determined in a study of cytomegalovirus exposure and HLA in healthy donors. PCR primers comprised 60 Vbeta and 13 Jbeta primers. Libraries were prepared by immunoSEQ multiplex PCR; TCRdb keeps only in-frame clonotypes and omits some of them. The sample lists some 140,000 clones, about 82% occurring once. The ends were cut back, 4 bases at V and 4 bases at J, with 18 bases in the middle. CDR3 length equals 15 residues. Germline V lookup: CDR1 SGHNT, CDR2 YYREEE (reference sequence). Sequenced sample: PBMCs. The chain recombines TRBV5-4 with TRBJ2-7, with TRBD1 as a possible D gene (6 bases). The receptor was derived from a man between 25 and 39 years old in good health. For the CDR3, the DNA is TGTGCCAGCAGCCGTAGGCAGGGGACGCAGTACGAGCAGTACTTC. This sequence encodes CASSRRQGTQYEQYF.